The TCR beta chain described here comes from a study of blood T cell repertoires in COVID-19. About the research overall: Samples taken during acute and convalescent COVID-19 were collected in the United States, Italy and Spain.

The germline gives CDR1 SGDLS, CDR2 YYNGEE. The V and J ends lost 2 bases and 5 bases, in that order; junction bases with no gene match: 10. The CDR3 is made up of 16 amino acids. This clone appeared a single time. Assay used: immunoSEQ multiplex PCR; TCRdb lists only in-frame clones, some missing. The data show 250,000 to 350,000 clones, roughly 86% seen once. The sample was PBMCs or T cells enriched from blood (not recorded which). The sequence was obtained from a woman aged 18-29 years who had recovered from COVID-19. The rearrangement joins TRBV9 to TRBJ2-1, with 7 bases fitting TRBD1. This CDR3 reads CASSVSYRTGNNEQFF. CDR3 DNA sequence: TGTGCCAGCAGCGTGAGTTATCGGACAGGTAACAATGAGCAGTTCTTC. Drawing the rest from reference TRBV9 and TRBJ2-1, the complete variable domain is DSGVTQTPKHLITATGQRVTLRCSPRSGDLSVYWYQQSLDQGLQFLIQYYNGEERAKGNILERFSAQQFPDLHSELNLSSLELGDSALYFCASSVSYRTGNNEQFFGPGTRLTVL.